This T cell receptor beta chain was retrieved from a study of T cell repertoires in cytomegalovirus infection. Study at large: In public TCR beta signatures, there were indications of both CMV infection and matching HLA type. The study's findings and limits: It was HLA-C-restricted CMV-specific TCR beta clonotypes that dominated the response ex vivo. Cumulated frequencies of public TCR beta families served to identify carriers of CMV plus the relevant HLA.

Each CDR3 protein is one row after TCRdb ran MiXCR on the reads. The table lists about 450,000 distinct CDR3 sequences, about a third of them singletons, with about 13% in the top ten. CDR3 length equals 14 residues. V dropped 5 bases and J dropped 4; count of bases not matched to a gene: 5. CDR1 is SGHTA and CDR2 is FQGNSA in the germline V gene. The table lists this clonotype with a few counts. Its antigen is not identified. The sequenced material came from PBMCs. The receptor's source is a human donor in good health (CMV status not recorded). Some clones in this sample may be carry-over from other donors' samples. This chain uses TRBV7-2 with TRBJ2-1; 7 nucleotides align to TRBD2. DNA of the CDR3: TGTGCCAGCAGCCTAGGGCGGGGGTACAATGAGCAGTTCTTC. Its protein is CASSLGRGYNEQFF.